This TCR beta chain was captured by sequencing in a study of Graves' ophthalmopathy and Graves' hyperthyroidism. Remarks on this clonotype: This could be a read error, since a much larger clone is one nucleotide away.

The CDR3 loop spans 13 amino acids. V gave up 6 bases and J gave up 10 bases; unmatched junction bases: 3. Germline V gene lookup returns CDR1 MNHNS and CDR2 SASEGT. As the template, RNA transcripts were used to amplify TCR beta CDR3 regions. RT-PCR with HTBI primers came first, then second-round multiplex PCR. MiXCR, applied by TCRdb to the multiplex PCR reads, yields one record per CDR3 protein. The table shows 600,000 to 700,000 distinct CDR3 sequences, with more than 40% occurring only once. The rearrangement joins TRBV6-1 to TRBJ1-6; 10 bases map to TRBD1. The sample comprised peripheral blood. The clonotype comes from an adult man with Graves' ophthalmopathy. CDR3 residues: CASRGTGESPLHF. CDR3 nucleotide sequence: TGTGCCAGCAGGGGGACAGGGGAATCACCCCTCCACTTT.